This T cell receptor (beta chain) was observed in a study of regulatory T cells. The CDR3 sequence is 13 residues long. From germline, CDR1 is MNHNS and CDR2 SASEGT. V was clipped by 7 bases and J by 5 bases, with 14 bases between them. Amplification used 52 TRBV primers and 13 TRBJ primers. Only in-frame clones appear in the TCRdb table, and some are missing; sequencing was by immunoSEQ multiplex PCR. The sample carries about 32,000 clones, 70% to 90% recorded once. Remarks on this clone: The antigen is unknown.

General study findings and limits: Hydrophobic residues at CDR3 positions 6 and 7 were enriched in conventional CD4+ T cells of CD3G-deficient patients.

V usage is TRBV6-1 and J usage is TRBJ1-1, with a weak D call TRBD1 (6 bases). The sequencing input was conventional CD4+ T cells sorted from blood. The source is a person under 35 with CD3G deficiency. The CDR3 DNA is TGTGCCAGCACCTTGGCAGGGGCGACTGAAGCTTTCTTT. It is translated as CASTLAGATEAFF.